These T cell receptor beta chains were read from a single sample in a study of blood T cell repertoires in COVID-19. Clones were read by immunoSEQ multiplex PCR, and TCRdb kept only the in-frame ones, dropping some. The top ten hold approximately 10% of the sample, which has over 250,000 clones, 80% to 90% seen once. Sequenced sample: peripheral blood. The source is a woman aged 70-85 years with acute or convalescent COVID-19. Both conserved end residues are part of each CDR3. D genes are given only for firm matches. Some rows mark clone size as missing; the rest say once, few, many or name a class of expanded clone.

j_call d_call v_call clone_size cdr3_nt cdr3_aa
TRBJ1-1 - TRBV11-2 few TGTGCCAGCAGCTTAGCACGACCGGGCACTGAAGCTTTCTTT CASSLARPGTEAFF
TRBJ1-1 - TRBV20-1 - TGCAGTTCCTATGGTCGAGGTGAAGCTTTCTTT CSSYGRGEAFF
TRBJ2-1 - TRBV6-1 - TGTGCCAGCAGTCAGACAGCTCGTGAGCAGTTCTTC CASSQTAREQFF
TRBJ1-6 - TRBV4-1 - TGCGCCAGCAGCCAAGATCCCGGGGAAGATTCACCCCTCCACTTT CASSQDPGEDSPLHF
TRBJ2-3 - TRBV2 - TGTGCCAGCAGAAGGAGGAGCGGAGGCACAGATACGCAGTATTTT CASRRRSGGTDTQYF
TRBJ1-4 - TRBV2 - TGTGCCAGCAGTGACTCAGGGGCGTCTAATGAAAAACTGTTTTTT CASSDSGASNEKLFF
TRBJ1-2 - TRBV3-1/TRBV3-2 - TGTGCCAGCAGCCAAGACCAGGGAATTGGGGGCTACACCTTC CASSQDQGIGGYTF
TRBJ2-3 TRBD2 TRBV18 - TGTGCCAGCTCACCAACGGGCGGGGGACCAGCAGATACGCAGTATTTT CASSPTGGGPADTQYF
TRBJ2-1 TRBD1 TRBV2 once TGTGCCAGCAGTTTTGGGACAGGGGATGGCGGGGGAAGGTTCTTC CASSFGTGDGGGRFF
TRBJ1-2 TRBD1 TRBV18 - TGTGCCAGCTCATCAGACAGGGGACCCTATGGCTACACCTTC CASSSDRGPYGYTF
TRBJ2-7 TRBD2 TRBV11-2 - TGTGCCAGCAGGAGTAGCGGGGGGGGTACGGAGCAGTACTTC CASRSSGGGTEQYF
TRBJ1-6 - TRBV11-2 - TGTGCCAGCAGCTTACCGTTTTTCCCACATTCTTCACCCCTCCACTTT CASSLPFFPHSSPLHF
TRBJ1-6 TRBD1 TRBV2 - TGTGCCAGCAGTATAGCAAAGGGGGCAGCGCGGTCACCCCTCCACTTT CASSIAKGAARSPLHF
TRBJ1-6 - TRBV15 - TGTGCCACCAGCAGAGATCGGAGCTCACCCCTCCACTTT CATSRDRSSPLHF
TRBJ2-3 TRBD1 TRBV5-8 - TGTGCCAGCAGCCCCGGGACAGGGTCGACCACAGATACGCAGTATTTT CASSPGTGSTTDTQYF
TRBJ2-5 TRBD1 TRBV30 - TGTGCCTGGAGTGGGGACAGTCTAGAGACCCAGTACTTC CAWSGDSLETQYF
TRBJ2-5 - TRBV2 - TGTGCCAGCACGCAGGGAACCCCGGAGACCCAGTACTTC CASTQGTPETQYF
TRBJ2-4 TRBD2 TRBV4-1 - TGCGCCAGCAGCCAAGAAGAGACCGGGACTAATATTTTCTTC CASSQEETGTNIFF
TRBJ2-1 TRBD1 TRBV27 - TGTGCCAGCAACCCGGCCGGGACAGGGGGTGTCAATGAGCAGTTCTTC CASNPAGTGGVNEQFF
TRBJ1-1 - TRBV10-3 - TGTGCCATCAGTGAGTCGGCCGGGATGAACACTGAAGCTTTCTTT CAISESAGMNTEAFF
TRBJ2-3 - TRBV10-3 - TGTGCCATCAGTGAGCGGGGGTCAATCACAGATACGCAGTATTTT CAISERGSITDTQYF
TRBJ2-1 TRBD1 TRBV5-1 - TGCGCCAGCAGCTTGGATCCGGGGACAGGGTACAATGAGCAGTTCTTC CASSLDPGTGYNEQFF
TRBJ2-3 - TRBV19 - TGTGCCAGTAGTCCAACGTTCCGACAGGACACAGATACGCAGTATTTT CASSPTFRQDTDTQYF
TRBJ2-2 - TRBV25-1 - TGTGCCAGCAGTTCCACCGGGACTAACACCGGGGAGCTGTTTTTT CASSSTGTNTGELFF
TRBJ1-5 TRBD1 TRBV7-8 - TGTGCCAGCACCGGGGACAGGGGGTTGGAACAGCCCCAGCATTTT CASTGDRGLEQPQHF
TRBJ1-2 TRBD1 TRBV24-1 few TGTGCCACCAGTGAATCCTCCGGGACAGCCAGCGGCTACACCTTC CATSESSGTASGYTF
TRBJ2-7 - TRBV4-1 - TGCGCCAGCAGCCAAGTCAGGGGCTACGAGCAGTACTTC CASSQVRGYEQYF
TRBJ1-1 - TRBV2 - TGTGCCAGCAGTTTCCGGGAGAACACTGAAGCTTTCTTT CASSFRENTEAFF
TRBJ2-7 TRBD1 TRBV5-1 - TGCGCCAGCAGCTCAGGACAGGGCGAGCAGTACTTC CASSSGQGEQYF
TRBJ2-5 - TRBV14 - TGTGCCAACCAGCCCCACTCGGAGGAGACCCAGTACTTC CANQPHSEETQYF
TRBJ1-5 - TRBV10-3 few TGTGCCATCAGTGAGGCCGAACGGCAGCCCCAGCATTTT CAISEAERQPQHF
TRBJ1-6 - TRBV12-3/TRBV12-4 once TGTGCCAGCAGTTCCAGTTTTGGAGCCCTCCACTTT CASSSSFGALHF
TRBJ1-2 - TRBV5-1 - TGCGCCAGCAGCTTGGAACTTATCTATGGCTACACCTTC CASSLELIYGYTF
TRBJ2-1 TRBD1 TRBV12-5 - TGTGCTAGTGGTATCGGACAGGTTTTCAGCTCCTACAATGAGCAGTTCTTC CASGIGQVFSSYNEQFF
TRBJ1-4 TRBD1 TRBV3-1/TRBV3-2 - TGTGCCAGCAGCCAACAGGGGGCGCAAAAACTGTTTTTT CASSQQGAQKLFF